The 29 T cell receptor beta chains reported below all come from one sample, sequenced in a study of T cells after somatic rescue of genetic block. Sequenced by immunoSEQ multiplex PCR; TCRdb stores in-frame clones only, minus some. Of 45,000 to 70,000 clones listed, around 96% are singletons. Specimen: peripheral blood mononuclear cells (PBMCs). Receptors originate from a child in the first two years of life.

The V gene is TRBV4-1, the J gene TRBJ1-2; 11 nucleotides line up with TRBD1. Germline V gene data show CDR1 as MGHRA and CDR2 as YSYEKL. V lost 1 base and J lost 7; bases outside the gene matches: 2. The CDR3 spans 14 residues. In nucleotides, the CDR3 is TGCGCCAGCAGCCAAGGGACAGGGGGCTTTGGCTACACCTTC. It yields the protein CASSQGTGGFGYTF.

The V gene is TRBV5-4, the J gene TRBJ2-1; 9 bases agree with TRBD2. V was clipped by 3 bases and J by 3 bases; unmatched bases: 4. Germline V gene sequence: CDR1 SGHNT, CDR2 YYREEE (reference sequence). CDR3 length equals 15 residues. DNA for the CDR3: TGTGCCAGCAGCTCTATAGCGGGGGACTACAATGAGCAGTTCTTC. Translation: CASSSIAGDYNEQFF.

Points on this clone: The junction departs from the called germline gene at one end, perhaps through a read error. The V call is TRBV18, the J call TRBJ1-2; 7 bases map to TRBD1. CDR1 KGHSH and CDR2 LQKENI come from the germline V gene. The CDR3 sequence is 14 residues long. CDR3 protein: CASSPFADRRNKAF. DNA for the CDR3: TGTGCCAGCTCACCATTTGCGGACAGGAGGAATAAAGCCTTC.

This clone was recorded only once. The chain joins TRBV4-2 to TRBJ1-2; D is perhaps TRBD1 (5 bases). V was cut by 3 bases and J by 8 bases, with 13 bases left in between. The CDR3 is made up of 13 amino acids. Per germline, CDR1 LGHNA and CDR2 YNFKEQ. The CDR3 coding sequence is TGTGCCAGCAGCCATGGGGGTGGTGTCGGCTACACCTTC. Protein sequence: CASSHGGGVGYTF.

The rearrangement uses TRBV5-1 and TRBJ2-7; 10 positions match TRBD1. The CDR3 is made up of 14 amino acids. V trimming: 0 bases; J trimming: 3 bases; junction bases outside the gene matches: 0. Looked up from germline, CDR1 is SGHRS and CDR2 is YFSETQ. The CDR3, as DNA: TGCGCCAGCAGCTTGGGGACAGGGGGCTACGAGCAGTACTTC. Translating it yields CASSLGTGGYEQYF.

CDR3 nucleotides: TGCGCCAGCAGCTTGGGAAGGGGCACAGATACGCAGTATTTT. It specifies CASSLGRGTDTQYF. The V call is TRBV5-1, the J call TRBJ2-3; D remains unclear. CDR1 and CDR2 (germline): SGHRS, YFSETQ. V was trimmed by 0 bases and J by 1 base, leaving 6 bases between them. This CDR3 comprises 14 residues.

The V gene is TRBV11-2, the J gene TRBJ2-7; D is undetermined. The CDR3 has 12 amino acids. Germline assignment: CDR1 SGHAT and CDR2 FQNNGV. The V end lost 5 bases, the J end lost 6 bases, and 11 bases lay between the germline ends. In nucleotides, the CDR3 is TGTGCCAGCAGCCCCCGCCCCTCCGAGCAGTACTTC. It is translated as CASSPRPSEQYF.

This clone was recorded only once. The chain couples TRBV21-1 to TRBJ1-1; the table's TRBD1 call for D was not verified on the DNA. TRBV21-1 is a pseudogene segment. The CDR3 spans 14 residues. CDR3 DNA sequence: TGTGCCAGCAGCCCACAGGGGGCGAACACTGAAGCTTTCTTT. Translating it yields CASSPQGANTEAFF.

V usage is TRBV6-5 and J usage is TRBJ2-5; D is ambiguous. V lost 6 bases to trimming and J lost 5 bases, with 10 bases between them. CDR3 length: 12 amino acids. Germline-derived CDR1 and CDR2 are MNHEY and SVGAGI. CDR3 nucleotide sequence: TGTGCCAGCAGCCCTCTCGGGGAGACCCAGTACTTC. Translation gives CASSPLGETQYF.

The chain carries TRBV4-2 and TRBJ1-2; no clear D. The V and J ends lost 3 bases and 3 bases respectively, with 14 bases between them. CDR3 length: 15 residues. CDR1 and CDR2 (germline): LGHNA, YNFKEQ. The DNA of the CDR3 is TGTGCCAGCAGCCAGAATACCGGGGTGGACTATGGCTACACCTTC. Translated, it gives CASSQNTGVDYGYTF.

The CDR3 DNA reads TGTGCCAGCAGTCGTTACGGACGGAACACTGAAGCTTTCTTT. Residues: CASSRYGRNTEAFF. The chain employs TRBV27 and TRBJ1-1; D gene uncertain. The CDR3 length is 14 residues. Looked up from germline, CDR1 is MNHEY and CDR2 is SMNVEV (reference sequence). Trimming left V 5 bases short and J 1 base short, with 11 bases between.

The chain carries TRBV6-6 and TRBJ2-1, with D hard to call. V was clipped by 0 bases and J by 8 bases, with 5 bases between them. Per germline, CDR1 MNHNY and CDR2 SVGAGI (reference sequence). This CDR3 contains 12 residues. The CDR3 sequence is CASSYSGDEQFF. In DNA form, the CDR3 reads TGTGCCAGCAGTTACTCGGGCGATGAGCAGTTCTTC.

A few counts support this clone. V gene TRBV2 combines with J gene TRBJ1-5; a weak D match, TRBD1 (5 bases). This CDR3 contains 14 residues. V gave up 7 bases and J gave up 2 bases, with 12 bases separating them. The V gene's germline CDR1 is SNHLY and CDR2 FYNNEI. The CDR3 nucleotides are TGTGCCAGCACCGCTCGGGGCGGCAATCAGCCCCAGCATTTT. As protein: CASTARGGNQPQHF. Full variable domain (remainder filled in from reference TRBV2 and TRBJ1-5): EPEVTQTPSHQVTQMGQEVILRCVPISNHLYFYWYRQILGQKVEFLVSFYNNEISEKSEIFDDQFSVERPDGSNFTLKIRSTKLEDSAMYFCASTARGGNQPQHFGDGTRLSIL.

The rearrangement joins TRBV7-3 to TRBJ2-3, with D tentatively TRBD2 (5 bases). Trimming took 0 bases from V and 0 from J, leaving 7 bases between them. CDR1 SGHTA and CDR2 FQGTGA come from the germline V gene. The CDR3 sequence is 15 residues long. The CDR3 reads CASSLTGGSTDTQYF. The CDR3 DNA reads as TGTGCCAGCAGCTTAACGGGCGGGAGCACAGATACGCAGTATTTT.

V gene TRBV5-1 combines with J gene TRBJ2-3, with TRBD2 identical over 8 bases. CDR3 length equals 16 residues. The germline V gene has CDR1 SGHRS and CDR2 YFSETQ. The J segment lost 0 bases and the V segment lost 4 bases, leaving 7 bases of the junction unmatched. CDR3 bases: TGCGCCAGCAGCCCCTATAGCGGGATAAGCACAGATACGCAGTATTTT. Translating gives CASSPYSGISTDTQYF.

The DNA for the CDR3 is TGCGCCAGCAGCCAGGGTGACGGCCCTAGGGGAGGCTACACCTTC. It encodes CASSQGDGPRGGYTF. V is TRBV4-1 and J is TRBJ1-2; D may be TRBD1 (5 bases). Trimming left V 3 bases short and J 8 bases short, with 19 bases between. CDR1 and CDR2 (germline): MGHRA, YSYEKL. The CDR3 is 15 residues long.

The rearrangement uses TRBV27 and TRBJ1-6; D uncertain. Germline values: CDR1 MNHEY, CDR2 SMNVEV (reference sequence). V dropped 2 bases and J dropped 7 bases, with 6 bases sitting between them. The CDR3 length is 13 residues. CDR3 in amino acids: CASSLRSNSPLHF. In DNA form, the CDR3 reads TGTGCCAGCAGTTTAAGGTCCAATTCACCCCTCCACTTT.

This chain uses TRBV5-4 with TRBJ1-4; TRBD1 might be the D (5 bases). The CDR3 contains 14 residues. The germline CDR1 and CDR2 sequences are SGHNT and YYREEE (reference sequence). V lost 0 bases and J lost 3, with 6 bases in between. The CDR3 sequence is CASSLGGANEKLFF. The CDR3 bases are TGTGCCAGCAGCTTGGGGGGCGCTAATGAAAAACTGTTTTTT.

The chain has TRBV5-6 and TRBJ2-4; 9 nucleotides line up with TRBD1. Trimming cost V 3 bases and J 7 bases; bases outside gene matches: 8. The CDR3 is 15 amino acids. Germline assignment: CDR1 SGHDT and CDR2 YYEEEE. In nucleotides, the CDR3 is TGTGCCAGCAGCTCAACAGGGGGCTATTGGAACATTCAGTACTTC. Its protein is CASSSTGGYWNIQYF.

The gene calls are TRBV6-6 and TRBJ2-1; no reliable D call. Germline V gene sequence: CDR1 MNHNY, CDR2 SVGAGI (reference sequence). V lost 2 bases and J 3 bases, leaving 2 bases between the germline ends. The CDR3 totals 12 residues. CDR3 nucleotide sequence: TGTGCCAGCAGTTACGACTACAATGAGCAGTTCTTC. This gives the protein CASSYDYNEQFF.

The chain links TRBV7-9 to TRBJ2-2, with 10 bases lining up with TRBD1. CDR3 length equals 15 residues. Looked up from germline, CDR1 is SEHNR and CDR2 is FQNEAQ (reference sequence). Trimming removed 3 bases from V and 3 bases from J; junction bases left unmatched: 1. CDR3 loop: CASSFGTGDTGELFF. DNA of the CDR3: TGTGCCAGCAGCTTCGGGACAGGGGACACCGGGGAGCTGTTTTTT. The full variable domain, completed using reference TRBV7-9 and TRBJ2-2, is DTGVSQNPRHKITKRGQNVTFRCDPISEHNRLYWYRQTLGQGPEFLTYFQNEAQLEKSRLLSDRFSAERPKGSFSTLEIQRTEQGDSAMYLCASSFGTGDTGELFFGEGSRLTVL.

This chain uses TRBV7-9 with TRBJ2-2; D remains unclear. Germline V gene lookup returns CDR1 SEHNR and CDR2 FQNEAQ (reference sequence). Trimming shortened V by 3 bases and J by 6 bases, and 11 bases separated the two germline ends. The CDR3 spans 14 residues. The CDR3 loop reads CASSFGSSAGELFF. Here the CDR3 DNA reads TGTGCCAGCAGCTTCGGTTCGAGTGCCGGGGAGCTGTTTTTT.

The rearrangement uses TRBV29-1 and TRBJ1-2; 9 nucleotides agree with TRBD1. The CDR3 consists of 11 residues. V dropped 6 bases and J dropped 7; count of bases not matched to a gene: 3. The germline CDR1 and CDR2 sequences are SQVTM and ANQGSEA. CDR3 nucleotide sequence: TGCAGCGTCCCGGGACAGGGTGGCTACACCTTC. Translating gives CSVPGQGGYTF.

This sequence joins TRBV7-9 and TRBJ2-3, with 12 bases fitting TRBD2. This CDR3 is 16 amino acids long. V lost 1 base to trimming and J lost 2 bases; unmatched junction nucleotides: 1. Germline V gene data show CDR1 as SEHNR and CDR2 as FQNEAQ (reference sequence). Here the CDR3 DNA reads TGTGCCAGCAGCTTAGGACTAGCGGGAGCCACAGATACGCAGTATTTT. Translating gives CASSLGLAGATDTQYF.

The V gene is TRBV5-6, the J gene TRBJ2-7, with 9 bases identical to TRBD2. The CDR3 is 15 amino acids. V shed 0 bases, J shed 0 bases, and the junction held 1 base outside the gene matches. From germline, CDR1 is SGHDT and CDR2 YYEEEE. The CDR3 sequence: CASSLGLAASYEQYF. CDR3 nucleotide sequence: TGTGCCAGCAGCTTGGGACTAGCGGCCTCCTACGAGCAGTACTTC.

The chain carries TRBV11-2 and TRBJ2-2; D might be TRBD1 or TRBD2, each matching 5 bases. CDR3 size: 14 residues. CDR1 is SGHAT, CDR2 FQNNGV, per germline. Trimming took 4 bases from V and 6 from J, leaving 12 bases between them. In DNA form, the CDR3 reads TGTGCCAGCAGCTCACGGGGCAGGTCCGGGGAGCTGTTTTTT. Amino acids: CASSSRGRSGELFF.

The chain employs TRBV11-2 and TRBJ1-1; D gene uncertain. CDR3 size: 12 residues. The germline V gene has CDR1 SGHAT and CDR2 FQNNGV. With 4 bases removed from V and 4 bases from J, the gap between germline ends came to 7 bases. This CDR3 is CASSSDFTEAFF. The CDR3 coding sequence is TGTGCCAGCAGCTCGGACTTCACTGAAGCTTTCTTT.

CDR3 in DNA: TGTGCCAGCAGCTCCCCGGACAGGGTGGGCTACACCTTC. Its protein is CASSSPDRVGYTF. The chain couples TRBV27 to TRBJ1-2; 8 positions agree with TRBD1. The ends lost 6 bases at V and 8 bases at J; junction bases unmatched: 8. Germline CDR1 MNHEY, CDR2 SMNVEV (reference sequence). The CDR3 extends over 13 amino acids.

This rearrangement joins TRBV5-1 to TRBJ2-1, with D uncertain. Germline V gene lookup returns CDR1 SGHRS and CDR2 YFSETQ. The CDR3 spans 17 residues. Trimming shortened V by 0 bases and J by 0 bases, and 13 bases separated the two germline ends. CDR3 residues: CASSLEPYQSSYNEQFF. CDR3 nucleotide sequence: TGCGCCAGCAGCTTGGAGCCCTACCAGAGCTCCTACAATGAGCAGTTCTTC.